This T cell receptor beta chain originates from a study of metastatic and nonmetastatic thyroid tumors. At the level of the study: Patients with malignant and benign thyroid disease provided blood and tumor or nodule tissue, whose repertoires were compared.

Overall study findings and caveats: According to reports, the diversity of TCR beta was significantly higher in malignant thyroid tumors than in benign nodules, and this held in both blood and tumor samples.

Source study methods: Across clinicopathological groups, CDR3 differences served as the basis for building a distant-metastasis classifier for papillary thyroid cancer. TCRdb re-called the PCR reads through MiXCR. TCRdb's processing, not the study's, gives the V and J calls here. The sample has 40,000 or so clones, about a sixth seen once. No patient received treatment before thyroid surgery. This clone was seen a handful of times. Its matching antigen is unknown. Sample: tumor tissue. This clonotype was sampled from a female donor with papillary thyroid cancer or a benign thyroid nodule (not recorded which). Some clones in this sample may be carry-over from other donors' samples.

The CDR3 sequence: CAISESVGTGTYEQYF. DNA of the CDR3: TGTGCCATCAGTGAGTCGGTTGGGACAGGGACCTACGAGCAGTACTTC. The chain recombines TRBV10-3 with TRBJ2-7, with 9 nucleotides matching TRBD1. The V gene's germline CDR1 is ENHRY and CDR2 SYGVKD. V dropped 0 bases and J dropped 2; count of bases not matched to a gene: 5. The CDR3 covers 16 residues.